This note documents a single TCR beta chain sequence. Its specificity is unknown. Samples were assayed with immunoSEQ v3.0 at survey level. Generated by immunoSEQ multiplex PCR, the TCRdb table keeps only in-frame clones and is missing some. Of tens of thousands of clones listed, approximately 85% are singletons. The data were obtained in a study of long-term antiretroviral therapy in people with HIV. Germline assignment: CDR1 MDHEN and CDR2 SYDVKM. V shed 4 bases, J shed 6 bases, and the junction held 8 bases outside the gene matches. The CDR3 runs 15 residues. Study-wide results and caveats: Controls showed broader CDR3 length ranges than did the HIV repertoires.

The chain combines TRBV28 with TRBJ2-3; 9 bases line up with TRBD1. This TCR was recovered from a man aged 18 to 30 with HIV. Specimen: unsorted PBMCs, collected 2.2 years after starting antiretroviral therapy. CDR3 residues: CASSSRDRVWDTQYF. The CDR3 nucleotides are TGTGCCAGCAGTTCCCGGGACAGGGTATGGGATACGCAGTATTTT.